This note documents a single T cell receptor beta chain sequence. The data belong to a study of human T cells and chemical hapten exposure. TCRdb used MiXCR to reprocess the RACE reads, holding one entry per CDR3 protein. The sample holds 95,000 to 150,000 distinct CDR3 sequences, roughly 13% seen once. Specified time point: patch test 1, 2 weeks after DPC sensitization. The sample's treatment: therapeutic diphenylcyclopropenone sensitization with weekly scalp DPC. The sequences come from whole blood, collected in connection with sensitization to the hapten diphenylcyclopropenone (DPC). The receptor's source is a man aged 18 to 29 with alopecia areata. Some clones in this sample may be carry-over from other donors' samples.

The CDR3 protein is CASSNGQKDDEQYF. The CDR3 DNA is TGCGCCAGCAGCAACGGACAGAAGGACGACGAGCAGTACTTC. J is TRBJ2-7 and V is TRBV5-1; tentatively, D is TRBD1 (6 bases). V was pared by 4 bases and J by 5 bases, with 16 bases between. The germline V gene encodes CDR1 SGHRS and CDR2 YFSETQ. The CDR3 sequence is 14 residues long.